Below, 32 T cell receptor beta chains from the same sample are listed, as sequenced in a study of T and B cells in COVID-19 patients. BIOMED2 TRB-A/B primer pools were used in multiplex TRB PCR. TCRdb analysed the multiplex PCR reads with MiXCR anew, one entry per CDR3 protein. The table shows 17,000 or so distinct CDR3 sequences, with roughly 36% occurring only once. Each TRB amplification used roughly 220-550 ng of genomic DNA from blood. The material sequenced was blood. The receptors derive from a human donor with active COVID-19.

V gene TRBV12-3 or TRBV12-4 combines with J gene TRBJ2-7; weak D call: TRBD2 (6 bases). V was trimmed by 3 bases and J by 7 bases, leaving 19 bases between them. The CDR3 totals 15 residues. The CDR3 DNA follows: TGTGCCAGCAGTTTGACCGGGACTCAATATGGGGAGCAGTACTTC. Protein sequence: CASSLTGTQYGEQYF.

This clonotype is deemed medium-sized. In nucleotides, the CDR3 is TGCAGCGGGGACAAGGGTAATGAGCAGTTCTTC. It is translated as CSGDKGNEQFF. The V call is TRBV29-1, the J call TRBJ2-1; possibly TRBD1 for D (6 bases). This CDR3 region has 11 residues. V was pared by 7 bases and J by 7 bases, with 11 bases between. Germline assignment: CDR1 SQVTM and CDR2 ANQGSEA.

Ten or more counts support this clonotype. The chain recombines TRBV29-1 with TRBJ2-1; 13 bases are shared with TRBD2. Germline V lookup: CDR1 SQVTM, CDR2 ANQGSEA. The CDR3 contains 16 residues. The J segment lost 7 bases and the V segment lost 2 bases, leaving 8 bases of the junction unmatched. The chain's CDR3 is CSVETSGGAFWNEQFF. The CDR3 DNA reads TGCAGCGTTGAAACTAGCGGGGGGGCTTTTTGGAATGAGCAGTTCTTC.

Concerning this clonotype: A junction end diverges from the germline sequence, so it may reflect a read error. The chain links TRBV27 to TRBJ2-7; TRBD1 matches 9 bases. Germline CDR1 MNHEY, CDR2 SMNVEV (reference sequence). This CDR3 is 15 amino acids long. The CDR3 is CVSSFTGGYSYEQYF. The DNA for the CDR3 is TGTGTCAGCAGTTTTACAGGGGGCTACTCCTACGAGCAGTACTTC.

This clonotype has only a few counts. The J gene is TRBJ1-2, the V gene TRBV19, with D tentatively TRBD1 (5 bases). Germline V gene sequence: CDR1 LNHDA, CDR2 SQIVND (reference sequence). Trimming pared 5 bases from V and 7 bases from J, leaving 14 bases between. The CDR3 sequence is 13 residues long. This CDR3 is CASSLPQGRGYTF. The CDR3 DNA is TGTGCCAGTAGTCTCCCGCAGGGTCGTGGCTACACCTTC. Looking up the rest from reference TRBV19 and TRBJ1-2 gives the full variable domain: DGGITQSPKYLFRKEGQNVTLSCEQNLNHDAMYWYRQDPGQGLRLIYYSQIVNDFQKGDIAEGYSVSREKKESFPLTVTSAQKNPTAFYLCASSLPQGRGYTFGSGTRLTVV.

This clonotype was seen just once. The J gene is TRBJ2-1, the V gene TRBV27; 10 bases map to TRBD1. The junction had 17 bases not matched to a gene; V was cut back by 4 bases and J by 8 bases. Germline V CDR1 and CDR2: MNHEY, SMNVEV (reference sequence). This CDR3 is 18 amino acids long. The CDR3 DNA is TGTGCCAGCAGTTCCTCACACTACCGGGACAGGGGCGTCCATGAGCAGTTCTTC. This encodes CASSSSHYRDRGVHEQFF.

This clonotype turned up a few times. The CDR3 protein is CASSDQGRGHYEQYV. In DNA form, the CDR3 reads TGTGCCAGCAGTGACCAAGGCAGGGGGCATTACGAGCAGTACGTC. This sequence joins TRBV2 and TRBJ2-7; 8 bases agree with TRBD1. Looked up from germline, CDR1 is SNHLY and CDR2 is FYNNEI. Losses at the gene ends were 3 bases for V and 4 bases for J; bases not matched to a gene: 8. The CDR3 loop spans 15 amino acids.

As to this clonotype: A much larger clone is a single base away; this may be a read error. The chain joins TRBV19 to TRBJ2-5; 9 positions match TRBD2. J gave up 4 bases and V 5 bases, and 11 bases lay outside the gene matches. The CDR3 totals 16 residues. From germline, CDR1 is LNHDA and CDR2 SQIVND (reference sequence). This CDR3 is CASSQGLAWGRETQYF. CDR3 in DNA: TGTGCCAGTAGTCAAGGACTAGCGTGGGGACGAGAGACCCAGTACTTC.

The rearrangement uses TRBV12-3 or TRBV12-4 and TRBJ1-2; the D is unclear. V was cut by 9 bases and J by 3 bases, with 32 bases left in between. The CDR3 consists of 19 residues. The CDR3 here is CASAQAGGEGRHLYYGYTF. In DNA form, the CDR3 reads TGTGCCAGTGCTCAGGCAGGTGGGGAGGGCAGACATTTGTACTATGGCTACACCTTC.

The sample holds a few counts of this clonotype. V is TRBV7-6 and J is TRBJ2-2; 13 bases map to TRBD2. CDR3 length equals 18 residues. The V gene end was trimmed by 2 bases and the J gene end by 7 bases; junction bases not matched to a gene: 10. The germline gives CDR1 SGHVS, CDR2 FNYEAQ. The CDR3 here is CASSLWTSGGGTGGELFF. CDR3 sequence (DNA): TGTGCCAGCAGCTTATGGACTAGCGGGGGTGGGACCGGCGGGGAGCTGTTTTTT.

This clonotype was seen a handful of times. The chain combines TRBV7-6 with TRBJ1-4; weak D call: TRBD1 (6 bases). The germline V and J ends were trimmed by 10 bases and 3 bases, with 12 bases remaining between them. This CDR3 has 13 amino acids. The germline gives CDR1 SGHVS, CDR2 FNYEAQ. Here the CDR3 DNA reads TGTGCCATTCAGGACAGCTCTAATGAAAAACTGTTTTTT. It yields the protein CAIQDSSNEKLFF.

The chain recombines TRBV7-6 with TRBJ2-7; maybe TRBD1 (6 bases). This CDR3 contains 16 residues. V was pared by 5 bases and J by 4 bases, with 21 bases between. CDR1 is SGHVS, CDR2 FNYEAQ, per germline. The DNA for the CDR3 is TGTGCCAGCAGCCCGGTTGGACAGACGGGTCTATACGAGCAGTACTTC. Translating it yields CASSPVGQTGLYEQYF.

V gene TRBV6-1 combines with J gene TRBJ2-5; TRBD2 is a possible D gene (5 bases). Trimming stripped 2 bases from V and 1 base from J, with 17 bases between. Per the germline V gene, CDR1 is MNHNS and CDR2 is SASEGT. CDR3 length: 17 residues. In DNA form, the CDR3 reads TGTGCCAGCAGTGAAAAAACACGACTATACCTCCAAGAGACCCAGTACTTC. Translated, it gives CASSEKTRLYLQETQYF.

The gene calls are TRBV7-2 and TRBJ2-3; the D call may be TRBD1 or TRBD2 (6 bases each). V gave up 5 bases and J gave up 4 bases, with 16 bases separating them. This CDR3 region has 15 residues. Germline CDR1 SGHTA, CDR2 FQGNSA. CDR3 loop: CASSPNRGAPDTQYF. In nucleotides, the CDR3 is TGTGCCAGCAGCCCAAATAGGGGGGCTCCAGATACGCAGTATTTT. Full variable domain (missing parts from reference TRBV7-2 and TRBJ2-3): GAGVSQSPSNKVTEKGKDVELRCDPISGHTALYWYRQSLGQGLEFLIYFQGNSAPDKSGLPSDRFSAERTGGSVSTLTIQRTQQEDSAVYLCASSPNRGAPDTQYFGPGTRLTVL.

This chain connects TRBV12-3 or TRBV12-4 to TRBJ2-1, with a weak D call TRBD1 (6 bases). CDR3 size: 12 residues. Trimming pared 5 bases from V and 10 bases from J, leaving 12 bases between. CDR3: CASSRTDVEQFF. The CDR3 DNA sequence: TGTGCCAGCAGTCGGACAGACGTAGAGCAGTTCTTC.

CDR3 DNA: TGTGCCAGCAGCCCCGGGACAGGGGTAACCGGGGAGCTGTTTTTT. The encoded protein is CASSPGTGVTGELFF. The J gene is TRBJ2-2, the V gene TRBV6-4; 10 bases map to TRBD1. CDR1 and CDR2 (germline): MRHNA, SNTAGT. This CDR3 spans 15 amino acids. J lost 5 bases, V lost 6 bases, and 6 bases had no gene match.

The chain recombines TRBV6-1 with TRBJ2-7; D might be TRBD2 (5 bases). CDR3 length equals 14 residues. The V end was cut by 5 bases, the J end by 4 bases, with 15 bases between. The V gene's germline CDR1 is MNHNS and CDR2 SASEGT. DNA of the CDR3: TGTGCCAGCAGTTCCCAAAGCCCGGGGTACGAGCAGTACTTC. Encoded protein: CASSSQSPGYEQYF.

The gene calls are TRBV12-3 or TRBV12-4 and TRBJ1-4, with 7 bases matching TRBD1. V was pared by 7 bases and J by 5 bases, with 10 bases of the junction left unmatched. This CDR3 spans 15 amino acids. The CDR3 DNA follows: TGTGCCAGCACCCGAGCGGCAGGGGGAAATGAAAAACTGTTTTTT. Translated, it gives CASTRAAGGNEKLFF.

The gene calls are TRBV15 and TRBJ2-3, with 10 nucleotides matching TRBD2. The CDR3 is 17 residues long. After removal of 0 bases from V and 4 bases from J, the junction contained 7 bases not matched to a gene. Germline CDR1 LNHNV, CDR2 YYDKDF (reference sequence). This CDR3 reads CATSRELGTSDPDTQYF. The CDR3 DNA reads TGTGCCACCAGCAGAGAGTTAGGGACTAGCGACCCAGATACGCAGTATTTT. The full variable domain, with the rest looked up from reference TRBV15 and TRBJ2-3, is DAMVIQNPRYQVTQFGKPVTLSCSQTLNHNVMYWYQQKSSQAPKLLFHYYDKDFNNEADTPDNFQSRRPNTSFCFLDIRSPGLGDTAMYLCATSRELGTSDPDTQYFGPGTRLTVL.

By proportion, this clonotype is medium-sized. The chain has TRBV29-1 and TRBJ1-2, with a weak D call TRBD1 (5 bases). The V gene lost 0 bases and the J gene lost 4 bases, with 12 bases spanning the gap. There are 14 residues in the CDR3. Germline V gives CDR1 SQVTM, CDR2 ANQGSEA. The CDR3 DNA is TGCAGCGTTGAAGACGCGGTAAGGGGCTATGGCTACACCTTC. It yields the protein CSVEDAVRGYGYTF.

Here the CDR3 DNA reads TGTGCCAGCAGTTTACCGAAGGGGTCTGGAAACACCATATATTTT. Its translation: CASSLPKGSGNTIYF. V is TRBV27 and J is TRBJ1-3, with D perhaps TRBD1 (5 bases). The CDR3 length is 15 residues. The germline V and J ends were trimmed by 2 bases and 1 base, with 9 bases remaining between them. Per germline, CDR1 MNHEY and CDR2 SMNVEV (reference sequence).

The V gene is TRBV5-5, the J gene TRBJ2-5; 7 bases agree with TRBD1. CDR1 SGHKS and CDR2 YYEKEE come from the germline V gene (reference sequence). The CDR3 consists of 14 residues. After removal of 3 bases from V and 1 base from J, the junction contained 3 bases not matched to a gene. The CDR3 here is CASSSGQLQETQYF. CDR3 in DNA: TGTGCCAGCAGCTCGGGACAGCTCCAAGAGACCCAGTACTTC.

The table lists this clonotype with a count of one. The chain combines TRBV5-4 with TRBJ2-3; 10 bases agree with TRBD2. The germline CDR1 and CDR2 sequences are SGHNT and YYREEE (reference sequence). This CDR3 has 23 amino acids. Losses at the gene ends were 2 bases for V and 4 bases for J; bases not matched to a gene: 28. The CDR3 protein is CASSLRHGDTGELSGGAPDTQYF. DNA for the CDR3: TGTGCCAGCAGCTTAAGACATGGGGACACCGGGGAGCTGAGCGGGGGGGCCCCAGATACGCAGTATTTT.

This clonotype has only a few counts. The rearrangement uses TRBV18 and TRBJ2-5, with 8 bases matching TRBD1. Germline values: CDR1 KGHSH, CDR2 LQKENI. CDR3 length: 15 amino acids. The V segment lost 5 bases and the J segment 3 bases; nucleotides outside the gene matches: 8. CDR3 amino acids: CASSAGQAREETQYF. Written as DNA, the CDR3 is TGTGCCAGCTCAGCGGGACAGGCGAGGGAAGAGACCCAGTACTTC.

V usage is TRBV11-2 and J usage is TRBJ2-2; no firm D call. CDR1 is SGHAT and CDR2 is FQNNGV in the germline V gene. The CDR3 covers 14 residues. The germline V and J ends were trimmed by 8 bases and 0 bases, with 10 bases remaining between them. CDR3 sequence reads: CASGPDSNTGELFF. CDR3 sequence (DNA): TGTGCCAGCGGGCCTGACTCGAACACCGGGGAGCTGTTTTTT.

This chain connects TRBV20-1 to TRBJ1-2; the D gene is possibly TRBD1 (5 bases). Per germline, CDR1 DFQATT and CDR2 SNEGSKA (reference sequence). The CDR3 extends over 12 amino acids. Trimming removed 6 bases from V and 4 bases from J, with 12 bases in between. CDR3 amino acids: CSATGTGYGYTF. As DNA, the CDR3 is TGCAGTGCGACCGGGACGGGCTATGGCTACACCTTC.

CDR3: CASGGLLGWTGGEQYV. DNA for the CDR3: TGTGCCAGCGGAGGTCTTTTAGGTTGGACAGGGGGCGAGCAGTACGTC. The rearrangement links TRBV6-5 to TRBJ2-7; 10 bases are shared with TRBD1. The CDR3 loop spans 16 amino acids. J lost 6 bases, V lost 8 bases, and 16 bases had no gene match. The V gene's germline CDR1 is MNHEY and CDR2 SVGAGI.

This clonotype was detected only a few times. The gene calls are TRBV5-6 and TRBJ2-2; D is unresolved. Trimming took 4 bases from V and 1 from J, leaving 14 bases between them. Germline CDR1 SGHDT, CDR2 YYEEEE. The CDR3 totals 16 residues. The CDR3 loop reads CASSLGPGRNTGELFF. Written as DNA, the CDR3 is TGTGCCAGCAGCCTAGGGCCCGGCCGGAACACCGGGGAGCTGTTTTTT.

The gene calls are TRBV14 and TRBJ2-1; 7 bases agree with TRBD2. Trimming took 4 bases from V and 5 from J; bases not matched to a gene: 8. This CDR3 contains 15 residues. CDR1 SGHDN and CDR2 FVKESK come from the germline V gene. CDR3 region: CASSPGGVDHNEQFF. CDR3 sequence (DNA): TGTGCCAGCAGCCCTGGGGGGGTCGACCACAATGAGCAGTTCTTC. Full variable domain (outside the CDR3, taken from reference TRBV14 and TRBJ2-1): EAGVTQFPSHSVIEKGQTVTLRCDPISGHDNLYWYRRVMGKEIKFLLHFVKESKQDESGMPNNRFLAERTGGTYSTLKVQPAELEDSGVYFCASSPGGVDHNEQFFGPGTRLTVL.

The chain carries TRBV7-9 and TRBJ1-2, with D unresolved. The CDR3 has 17 residues. CDR1 and CDR2 (germline): SEHNR, FQNEAQ (reference sequence). Trimming stripped 6 bases from V and 2 bases from J, with 22 bases between. The CDR3, as DNA: TGTGCCAGCAGGGACGGGGAGTTTAGGGAAGGGAACTATGGCTACACCTTC. Protein product: CASRDGEFREGNYGYTF.

This clonotype has a count of ten or more. The chain carries TRBV19 and TRBJ1-2; possible D gene TRBD1, 5 bases. The germline gives CDR1 LNHDA, CDR2 SQIVND (reference sequence). This CDR3 contains 13 residues. V lost 6 bases and J lost 6, with 14 bases in between. CDR3 loop: CASSRQSLDGYTF. Written as DNA, the CDR3 is TGTGCCAGTAGCAGACAGTCCTTGGATGGCTACACCTTC.

J is TRBJ2-1 and V is TRBV19; TRBD1 agrees at 12 bases. Germline V gene lookup returns CDR1 LNHDA and CDR2 SQIVND (reference sequence). CDR3 size: 18 residues. After removal of 3 bases from V and 9 bases from J, the junction contained 15 bases not matched to a gene. CDR3 coding DNA: TGTGCCAGTAGTATGAGTCTGGGGACAGGGGGCGCCTCGGGTGAGCAGTTCTTC. The encoded protein is CASSMSLGTGGASGEQFF.